The rows below give T cell receptor beta chains drawn from one sample of a study of graft-versus-host responses after intestinal transplantation. Sequencing used immunoSEQ multiplex PCR; TCRdb keeps in-frame clones, though not all of them. The table records around 21,000 clones, 33% of them present only once. Here the sequenced sample was alloreactive CD8+ T cells from a mixed lymphocyte reaction culture, taken before intestinal transplant. Receptors were obtained from a human patient who received an intestinal transplant. CDR3s include the opening cysteine and the closing phenylalanine or tryptophan.

CDR3 protein: CASSVEQVTDTQYF; V gene: TRBV9; J gene: TRBJ2-3
CDR3 protein: CASSLLAGSTDTQYF; V gene: TRBV7-6; J gene: TRBJ2-3
CDR3 protein: CASRVSGNEQFF; V gene: TRBV6-1; J gene: TRBJ2-1
CDR3 protein: CASSFSGDYGYTF; V gene: TRBV27; J gene: TRBJ1-2
CDR3 protein: CASSLGLWRKQFF; V gene: TRBV13; J gene: TRBJ2-1
CDR3 protein: CSVLQGELFF; V gene: TRBV29-1; J gene: TRBJ2-2
CDR3 protein: CASSLTSTYEQYF; V gene: TRBV27; J gene: TRBJ2-7
CDR3 protein: CASSSPGLAETPYEQYF; V gene: TRBV5-6; J gene: TRBJ2-7
CDR3 protein: CASSYSHSHEQFF; V gene: TRBV6-6; J gene: TRBJ2-1
CDR3 protein: CASSYSMGQGEQYF; V gene: TRBV6-6; J gene: TRBJ2-7
CDR3 protein: CASSQERGGENTEAFF; V gene: TRBV4-1; J gene: TRBJ1-1
CDR3 protein: CASSLLGTSGPFYNEQFF; V gene: TRBV27; J gene: TRBJ2-1
CDR3 protein: CAWSLAGEFYNEQFF; V gene: TRBV30; J gene: TRBJ2-1
CDR3 protein: CASSPGQGQADTQYF; V gene: TRBV6-5; J gene: TRBJ2-3
CDR3 protein: CASSMVKGLALVEQFF; V gene: TRBV19; J gene: TRBJ2-1
CDR3 protein: CASSLGQTQYF; V gene: TRBV7-6; J gene: TRBJ2-5
CDR3 protein: CASSPVDRSTDTQYF; V gene: TRBV4-3; J gene: TRBJ2-3
CDR3 protein: CASSPVQGRNTIYF; V gene: TRBV4-1; J gene: TRBJ1-3
CDR3 protein: CASGFGGSYEQYF; V gene: TRBV12-5; J gene: TRBJ2-7
CDR3 protein: CASSLEAVGYETQYF; V gene: TRBV11-2; J gene: TRBJ2-5
CDR3 protein: CASSVSGTDSYEQYF; V gene: TRBV9; J gene: TRBJ2-7
CDR3 protein: CASSLVGTRDTGELFF; V gene: TRBV7-9; J gene: TRBJ2-2
CDR3 protein: CASSLGQGHQPQHF; V gene: TRBV2; J gene: TRBJ1-5
CDR3 protein: CSVEGGSGRFQETQYF; V gene: TRBV29-1; J gene: TRBJ2-5
CDR3 protein: CASSQVRGSETQYF; V gene: TRBV4-1; J gene: TRBJ2-5
CDR3 protein: CASSEWIYTDTQYF; V gene: TRBV2; J gene: TRBJ2-3
CDR3 protein: CASSHGTQYGYTF; V gene: TRBV7-3; J gene: TRBJ1-2
CDR3 protein: CASSEVRGSYEQYF; V gene: TRBV4-3; J gene: TRBJ2-7